The sequence of this T cell receptor beta chain was determined in a study of T cells in Graves' hyperthyroidism and ophthalmopathy. Authors of the study amplified TCR beta CDR3 regions from RNA transcripts. HTBI primers were employed in a first-round RT-PCR of the TCR CDR3. TCRdb independently ran MiXCR on the multiplex PCR reads; one entry per CDR3 protein. The sample carries roughly 700,000 distinct CDR3 sequences, about 15% recorded once. Germline trimming cut 2 bases from V and 0 bases from J; bases unmatched to any gene: 6. Germline V gives CDR1 MNHEY, CDR2 SVGAGI. The CDR3 loop spans 18 amino acids. This clonotype was observed a handful of times.

The specimen was blood. V and J are TRBV6-5 and TRBJ2-1; TRBD2 matches at 11 bases. The origin of this receptor is a woman in her late teens or twenties with Graves' hyperthyroidism. DNA for the CDR3: TGTGCCAGCAGTTACAGGACTAGCGGGTTTAGCTCCTACAATGAGCAGTTCTTC. Translating gives CASSYRTSGFSSYNEQFF.